One and the same sample provided the 24 T cell receptor beta chains below, sequenced in a study of metastatic and nonmetastatic thyroid tumors. Thyroid surgery was performed in patients who had received no treatment beforehand. TCRdb ran MiXCR on the PCR reads. The sample contains about 24,000 clones, approximately 24% of which appear only once. The sequencing input was blood. Receptors were obtained from a male donor with papillary thyroid cancer or a benign thyroid nodule (not recorded which). Some clones in this sample may be carry-over from other donors' samples.

This clone was seen ten or more times. The chain is built from TRBV5-5 and TRBJ2-1, with TRBD2 as a possible D gene (5 bases). The CDR3 consists of 18 residues. V was cut by 2 bases and J by 5 bases, with 23 bases left in between. CDR1 and CDR2 from the germline V gene are SGHKS and YYEKEE (reference sequence). CDR3 DNA sequence: TGTGCCAGCAGCTTCCGACCCCCTCCGGCTAGCCGCGACAATGAGCAGTTCTTC. Translating gives CASSFRPPPASRDNEQFF.

On this clone itself: One end of the junction fails to match germline, which may point to a read error. This rearrangement joins TRBV15 to TRBJ1-3; D call uncertain. The CDR3 sequence is 12 residues long. Germline values: CDR1 LNHNV, CDR2 YYDKDF (reference sequence). The DNA of the CDR3 is TGTGTCACCAGCAGAGCGGCAAACACCATCTATTTT. Translation gives CVTSRAANTIYF.

The chain links TRBV20-1 to TRBJ2-7; tentative D call: TRBD1 (5 bases). The CDR3 contains 12 residues. The germline V and J ends were trimmed by 5 bases and 0 bases, with 8 bases remaining between them. Germline V lookup: CDR1 DFQATT, CDR2 SNEGSKA (reference sequence). CDR3 coding DNA: TGCAGTGCTGACAGCCCCTCCTACGAGCAGTACTTC. This sequence encodes CSADSPSYEQYF.

The chain is built from TRBV7-2 and TRBJ2-7, with D possibly being TRBD1 (6 bases). There are 15 residues in the CDR3. Germline lookup yields CDR1 SGHTA and CDR2 FQGNSA. Deletions cut 4 bases from V and 0 bases from J, with 13 bases between. The CDR3 DNA sequence: TGTGCCAGCAGCTCGACCGGGACAACCTCCTACGAGCAGTACTTC. It encodes CASSSTGTTSYEQYF.

Note on this clone: A read error may produce the germline difference seen at one junction end. J is TRBJ2-1 and V is TRBV25-1, with 10 bases fitting TRBD1. The germline V gene has CDR1 MGHDK and CDR2 SYGVNS. The CDR3 loop spans 16 amino acids. The CDR3 region has the DNA TGTGCCAGCAGTGACCCCGGGACAGGGGTTTACAATGAGCAGATCTTC. Translating it yields CASSDPGTGVYNEQIF. The variable domain in full, with the rest retrieved from reference TRBV25-1 and TRBJ2-1, is EADIYQTPRYLVIGTGKKITLECSQTMGHDKMYWYQQDPGMELHLIHYSYGVNSTEKGDLSSESTVSRIRTEHFPLTLESARPSHTSQYLCASSDPGTGVYNEQIFGPGTRLTVL.

Ten or more counts support this clone. This chain uses TRBV28 with TRBJ1-4; TRBD1 is a possible D gene (6 bases). V gave up 11 bases and J gave up 5 bases, with 12 bases separating them. The CDR3 length is 12 residues. The germline V gene encodes CDR1 MDHEN and CDR2 SYDVKM. The CDR3: CAHRGTNEKLFF. The CDR3 DNA reads as TGTGCCCACCGCGGGACAAATGAAAAACTGTTTTTT. Combining the CDR3 with reference TRBV28 and TRBJ1-4 gives the whole variable domain DVKVTQSSRYLVKRTGEKVFLECVQDMDHENMFWYRQDPGLGLRLIYFSYDVKMKEKGDIPEGYSVSREKKERFSLILESASTNQTSMYLCAHRGTNEKLFFGSGTQLSVL.

This clone has only one observation. Compared with germline, one end of the junction differs, possibly owing to a read error. The chain uses TRBV19 and TRBJ1-1; no clear D. The V gene's germline CDR1 is LNHDA and CDR2 SQIVND (reference sequence). This CDR3 region has 14 residues. The CDR3: CASSIGTGYTQAFF. CDR3 bases: TGTGCCAGTAGTATAGGGACGGGGTACACTCAAGCTTTCTTC.

This clone occurred many times. The chain is built from TRBV5-5 and TRBJ1-5, with D hard to call. The germline V gene encodes CDR1 SGHKS and CDR2 YYEKEE (reference sequence). Trimming pared 4 bases from V and 1 base from J, leaving 9 bases between. This CDR3 is 14 amino acids long. The CDR3 DNA reads as TGTGCCAGCAGCGTTGGAGGAAGCAATCAGCCCCAGCATTTT. Translated: CASSVGGSNQPQHF.

This clone was picked up many times. The rearrangement joins TRBV30 to TRBJ2-2; 8 bases are shared with TRBD1. Germline CDR1 is GTSNPN and CDR2 is SVGIG (reference sequence). After removal of 3 bases from V and 5 bases from J, the junction contained 11 bases not matched to a gene. This CDR3 is built from 16 residues. CDR3 amino acids: CAWRAAGTGGTGELFF. DNA of the CDR3: TGTGCCTGGAGAGCCGCCGGGACAGGCGGGACCGGGGAGCTGTTTTTT.

This clone was seen many times. A much bigger clone sits one base away, suggesting this may be a read error. This CDR3 is also generated by other DNA sequences in the sample. This sequence joins TRBV5-8 and TRBJ2-7; TRBD2 aligns across 12 bases. The germline gives CDR1 SGHTS, CDR2 YDEGEE. V was clipped by 6 bases and J by 8 bases; unmatched bases: 12. CDR3 length: 15 residues. CDR3: CASNLLTSGGLKQYF. The CDR3 nucleotides are TGTGCCAGCAACCTGCTAACTAGCGGGGGGCTCAAGCAGTACTTC.

The chain recombines TRBV11-2 with TRBJ2-7; a possible D gene is TRBD2 (5 bases). Germline V CDR1 and CDR2: SGHAT, FQNNGV. The CDR3 covers 14 residues. V was pared by 5 bases and J by 0 bases, with 11 bases between. CDR3 sequence: CASSRSDFSYEQYF. The CDR3 DNA reads as TGTGCCAGCAGCCGTAGCGATTTCTCCTACGAGCAGTACTTC.

This chain uses TRBV9 with TRBJ1-1; D is unresolved. V lost 0 bases, J lost 5 bases, and 8 bases lay in between. The CDR3 runs to 13 residues. Looked up from germline, CDR1 is SGDLS and CDR2 is YYNGEE. In nucleotides, the CDR3 is TGTGCCAGCAGCGTAGGAACGGGAACTGAAGCTTTCTTT. It codes for CASSVGTGTEAFF.

This clone was counted ten times or more. A junction boundary mismatches the germline segment, possibly from a read error. Within the sample, other DNA sequences also encode this same CDR3. The J gene is TRBJ2-6, the V gene TRBV24-1; 7 bases agree with TRBD2. Per the germline V gene, CDR1 is KGHDR and CDR2 is SFDVKD. The CDR3 runs to 18 residues. CDR3 in DNA: TGTGCCACCAGTGGTTTGGGCCGCGGGGAGAGCGGGGCCAACGTCCTGACCTTC. Protein sequence: CATSGLGRGESGANVLTF.

This clone has ten or more counts. This rearrangement joins TRBV18 to TRBJ2-3; D not resolved. The length of the CDR3 is 13 residues. CDR1 and CDR2 (germline): KGHSH, LQKENI. V was trimmed by 3 bases and J by 4 bases, leaving 8 bases between them. This CDR3 is CASSPTVADTQYF. The CDR3 nucleotides read TGTGCCAGCTCACCCACCGTCGCAGATACGCAGTATTTT.

A few counts support this clone. The rearrangement joins TRBV10-3 to TRBJ2-5, with D maybe TRBD2 (5 bases). Germline V gene lookup returns CDR1 ENHRY and CDR2 SYGVKD. V gave up 6 bases and J gave up 5 bases, with 13 bases separating them. The CDR3 extends over 13 amino acids. The CDR3 sequence is CAISFGVQETQYF. In DNA form, the CDR3 reads TGTGCCATCAGCTTCGGGGTGCAGGAGACCCAGTACTTC.

This clone showed up many times. V gene TRBV19 combines with J gene TRBJ1-5; a possible D gene is TRBD1 (6 bases). The germline V and J ends were trimmed by 6 bases and 6 bases, with 9 bases remaining between them. From germline, CDR1 is LNHDA and CDR2 SQIVND (reference sequence). The CDR3 length is 12 residues. This CDR3 reads CASREGGQPQHF. CDR3 nucleotide sequence: TGTGCCAGTAGGGAGGGGGGTCAGCCCCAGCATTTT.

Ten or more counts support this clone. The chain recombines TRBV2 with TRBJ2-5; D is undetermined. Deletions cut 5 bases from V and 4 bases from J, with 8 bases between. CDR3 length: 12 residues. The V gene's germline CDR1 is SNHLY and CDR2 FYNNEI. CDR3 DNA: TGTGCCAGCAGTAGTCGGCGAGAGACCCAGTACTTC. Its protein product is CASSSRRETQYF.

The table lists this clone with a few counts. V and J are TRBV6-1 and TRBJ2-2, with D maybe TRBD1 (5 bases). CDR3 length: 15 amino acids. Germline V gene lookup returns CDR1 MNHNS and CDR2 SASEGT. V lost 4 bases and J 1 base, leaving 10 bases between the germline ends. CDR3 residues: CASSVRAGNTGELFF. The CDR3 DNA follows: TGTGCCAGCAGTGTCAGGGCAGGGAACACCGGGGAGCTGTTTTTT.

In its sample, this clone ranks as medium-sized. The chain is built from TRBV10-1 and TRBJ2-1; no reliable D call. There are 10 residues in the CDR3. V lost 6 bases and J 5 bases, leaving 2 bases between the germline ends. Germline V lookup: CDR1 WNHNN, CDR2 SYGVQD (reference sequence). CDR3 nucleotides: TGCGCCAGCAGAAACAATGAGCAGTTCTTC. Its protein product is CASRNNEQFF.

The sample holds many counts of this clone. The chain recombines TRBV12-3 or TRBV12-4 with TRBJ2-2, with a tentative D call TRBD1 (6 bases). V shed 6 bases and J shed 4 bases, with 9 bases lying between them. This CDR3 comprises 13 residues. CDR3 sequence: CASRQGFTGELFF. CDR3 DNA sequence: TGTGCCAGCAGACAGGGTTTCACCGGGGAGCTGTTTTTT.

As regards this clone: A junction end diverges from the germline sequence, so it may reflect a read error. CDR3 protein: CVSSWDRQNTEAFF. The CDR3 region has the DNA TGTGTCAGCAGTTGGGACAGGCAGAACACTGAAGCTTTCTTT. J is TRBJ1-1 and V is TRBV6-2 or TRBV6-3, with 8 bases matching TRBD1. This CDR3 spans 14 amino acids. CDR1 is MNHEY, CDR2 SVGEGT, per germline.

In this sample, this clone turned up many times. Given a much more abundant clone one base away, this may be a read error. The missing conserved phenylalanine or tryptophan at the end of this CDR3 makes a read error likely. The V call is TRBV20-1, the J call TRBJ2-7; 7 bases are shared with TRBD2. The germline gives CDR1 DFQATT, CDR2 SNEGSKA (reference sequence). With V trimmed by 5 bases and J by 5 bases, 9 bases remained unmatched. This CDR3 contains 13 residues. The CDR3 loop is CSAPSGPTDEQYL. The CDR3 region has the DNA TGCAGTGCTCCTAGCGGCCCCACCGACGAGCAGTACCTC.

The table lists this clone with many counts. Possible read error: a much larger clone is one base away. This rearrangement joins TRBV30 to TRBJ1-2; no firm D call. The CDR3 sequence is 14 residues long. Germline CDR1 reads GTSNPN; CDR2 reads SVGIG (reference sequence). Written as DNA, the CDR3 is TGTACCTGCCAAACCCCGAGAGTGTCGCGAGGCTACACCTTC. This encodes CTCQTPRVSRGYTF.

This clone was seen many times. Additional DNA sequences in this sample encode the identical CDR3. This sequence joins TRBV20-1 and TRBJ2-3; D might be TRBD1 (6 bases). In germline, CDR1 is DFQATT, CDR2 SNEGSKA (reference sequence). The CDR3 covers 13 residues. V lost 4 bases to trimming and J lost 1 base, with 9 bases between them. The CDR3 DNA reads TGCAGTGCTAACAGGGATGGCACAGATACGCAGTATTTT. Amino acid sequence: CSANRDGTDTQYF.